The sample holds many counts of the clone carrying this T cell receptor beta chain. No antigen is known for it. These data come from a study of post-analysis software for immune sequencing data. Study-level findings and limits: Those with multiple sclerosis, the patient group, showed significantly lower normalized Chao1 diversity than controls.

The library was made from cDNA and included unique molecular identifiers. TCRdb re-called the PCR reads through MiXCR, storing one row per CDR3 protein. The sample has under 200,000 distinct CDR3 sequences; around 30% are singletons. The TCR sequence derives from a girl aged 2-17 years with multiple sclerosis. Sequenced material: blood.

The CDR3 sequence is CASSLGTDLAKNIQYF. CDR3 DNA: TGTGCCAGCAGCTTAGGGACAGATCTAGCCAAAAACATTCAGTACTTC. This chain joins TRBV7-9 and TRBJ2-4; perhaps TRBD1 as D (6 bases). This CDR3 is built from 16 residues. The V end lost 1 base, the J end lost 0 bases, and 10 bases lay between the germline ends. Germline CDR1 reads SEHNR; CDR2 reads FQNEAQ (reference sequence). The variable domain in full, with the rest retrieved from reference TRBV7-9 and TRBJ2-4, is DTGVSQNPRHKITKRGQNVTFRCDPISEHNRLYWYRQTLGQGPEFLTYFQNEAQLEKSRLLSDRFSAERPKGSFSTLEIQRTEQGDSAMYLCASSLGTDLAKNIQYFGAGTRLSVL.